A single sample gave rise to the 28 T cell receptor beta chains below, sequenced in a study of blood T cell repertoires in COVID-19. Profiled with immunoSEQ multiplex PCR; TCRdb holds only in-frame clones, not every one. The table has around 190,000 clones, around 89% seen once. The sequenced sample was peripheral blood. The source is a man aged 18 to 35 who had recovered from COVID-19.

This sequence joins TRBV25-1 and TRBJ1-1; 9 positions agree with TRBD1. Germline V CDR1 and CDR2: MGHDK, SYGVNS. V lost 3 bases to trimming and J lost 6 bases; unmatched junction nucleotides: 8. This CDR3 contains 15 residues. CDR3 amino acids: CASSEGQGQFAEAFF. In DNA, the CDR3 is TGTGCCAGCAGTGAGGGACAGGGACAATTCGCTGAAGCTTTCTTT. The whole variable domain, remainder taken from reference TRBV25-1 and TRBJ1-1, is EADIYQTPRYLVIGTGKKITLECSQTMGHDKMYWYQQDPGMELHLIHYSYGVNSTEKGDLSSESTVSRIRTEHFPLTLESARPSHTSQYLCASSEGQGQFAEAFFGQGTRLTVV.

The chain couples TRBV11-2 to TRBJ1-1; TRBD1 aligns across 8 bases. The germline CDR1 and CDR2 sequences are SGHAT and FQNNGV. V dropped 4 bases and J dropped 4; count of bases not matched to a gene: 8. The CDR3 is 15 amino acids. In DNA, the CDR3 is TGTGCCAGCAGCTACGGACAGGGTTTGGTCACTGAAGCTTTCTTT. As protein: CASSYGQGLVTEAFF.

V usage is TRBV5-1 and J usage is TRBJ2-1; 14 bases align to TRBD2. V was clipped by 4 bases and J by 4 bases; unmatched bases: 7. Germline V gives CDR1 SGHRS, CDR2 YFSETQ. This CDR3 comprises 17 residues. The CDR3 DNA reads TGCGCCAGCAGCACCGGGACTAGCGGGAGTGTGTACAATGAGCAGTTCTTC. This codes for CASSTGTSGSVYNEQFF.

The chain uses TRBV3-1 (or the pseudogene TRBV3-2) and TRBJ2-1; 10 bases match TRBD2. The junction had 9 bases not matched to a gene; V was cut back by 4 bases and J by 9 bases. The CDR3 sequence is 15 residues long. Germline values: CDR1 LGHDT, CDR2 YNNKEL (reference sequence). In nucleotides, the CDR3 is TGTGCCAGCAGCCGGTTGGCTAGCGGGAGCGGTGAGCAGTTCTTC. Translation gives CASSRLASGSGEQFF.

The chain links TRBV27 to TRBJ2-7; 10 positions agree with TRBD1. After removal of 5 bases from V and 4 bases from J, the junction contained 11 bases not matched to a gene. Germline V lookup: CDR1 MNHEY, CDR2 SMNVEV (reference sequence). The CDR3 covers 16 residues. The CDR3 bases are TGTGCCAGCAGTCTCTCGGGACAGGGGACTAAGTACGAGCAGTACTTC. It codes for CASSLSGQGTKYEQYF.

This sequence joins TRBV6-2 or TRBV6-3 and TRBJ2-7; TRBD2 agrees at 9 bases. CDR1 is MNHEY, CDR2 SVGEGT, per germline. V dropped 2 bases and J dropped 3; count of bases not matched to a gene: 8. This CDR3 comprises 16 residues. The DNA of the CDR3 is TGTGCCAGCAGTTACAAGGTAGCGGGAGCCGTCTACGAGCAGTACTTC. Its translation is CASSYKVAGAVYEQYF.

The chain links TRBV19 to TRBJ2-1, with TRBD1 as a possible D gene (5 bases). Trimming took 2 bases from V and 1 from J, leaving 9 bases between them. The CDR3 runs to 15 residues. In germline, CDR1 is LNHDA, CDR2 SQIVND (reference sequence). The chain's CDR3 is CASSIQGVSYNEQFF. CDR3 DNA: TGTGCCAGTAGTATACAGGGTGTTTCCTACAATGAGCAGTTCTTC.

The V gene is TRBV6-5, the J gene TRBJ2-1; 7 bases agree with TRBD2. Trimming took 6 bases from V and 0 from J; bases not matched to a gene: 2. The CDR3 runs to 14 residues. CDR1 and CDR2 (germline): MNHEY, SVGAGI. The CDR3 is CASSPGGSYNEQFF. CDR3 in DNA: TGTGCCAGCAGCCCGGGAGGCTCCTACAATGAGCAGTTCTTC.

The rearrangement joins TRBV6-6 to TRBJ2-7; D remains ambiguous. V dropped 2 bases and J dropped 2 bases, with 7 bases sitting between them. CDR3 length: 13 amino acids. CDR1 MNHNY and CDR2 SVGAGI come from the germline V gene (reference sequence). The CDR3 loop is CASSYPSTYEQYF. As DNA, the CDR3 is TGTGCCAGCAGTTACCCATCCACCTACGAGCAGTACTTC.

J is TRBJ1-1 and V is TRBV18; D remains unclear. Germline V gives CDR1 KGHSH, CDR2 LQKENI. The CDR3 contains 16 residues. V gave up 0 bases and J gave up 5 bases, with 16 bases separating them. The CDR3 nucleotides are TGTGCCAGCTCACCACCGTCCACGGGAAGTAGGACTGAAGCTTTCTTT. This encodes CASSPPSTGSRTEAFF.

This chain uses TRBV4-2 with TRBJ2-3; 8 bases map to TRBD2. With 1 base clipped from V and 3 bases from J, the junction kept 15 bases outside the gene matches. This CDR3 spans 19 amino acids. Germline values: CDR1 LGHNA, CDR2 YNFKEQ. The CDR3 region has the DNA TGTGCCAGCAGCCAAGTTTTGGGTCTAGCGGGCCAGGATACAGATACGCAGTATTTT. Translated: CASSQVLGLAGQDTDTQYF.

The chain uses TRBV2 and TRBJ1-5; no firm D call. CDR3 size: 11 residues. CDR1 is SNHLY, CDR2 FYNNEI, per germline. Trimming left V 8 bases short and J 4 bases short, with 6 bases between. The CDR3 sequence: CASGLNQPQHF. As DNA, the CDR3 is TGTGCCAGCGGCCTTAATCAGCCCCAGCATTTT.

This clone has just a few counts. The chain couples TRBV9 to TRBJ2-2; 8 bases are a match to TRBD2. CDR3 length: 17 residues. Trimming removed 5 bases from V and 0 bases from J; junction bases left unmatched: 9. Per germline, CDR1 SGDLS and CDR2 YYNGEE. The DNA for the CDR3 is TGTGCCAGCAGTTCCCTCGGGGGGGGTGCGAACACCGGGGAGCTGTTTTTT. This sequence encodes CASSSLGGGANTGELFF. The full variable domain, in which reference TRBV9 and TRBJ2-2 provide the parts outside the CDR3, is DSGVTQTPKHLITATGQRVTLRCSPRSGDLSVYWYQQSLDQGLQFLIQYYNGEERAKGNILERFSAQQFPDLHSELNLSSLELGDSALYFCASSSLGGGANTGELFFGEGSRLTVL.

The chain links TRBV7-9 to TRBJ1-4; possibly TRBD1 for D (5 bases). The V end was cut by 5 bases, the J end by 8 bases, with 21 bases between. Germline loops: CDR1 SEHNR, CDR2 FQNEAQ (reference sequence). The CDR3 spans 16 residues. The CDR3 coding sequence is TGTGCCAGCAGCCCCGACGGGGCGGGGAGAGGCGAAAAACTGTTTTTT. Translating it yields CASSPDGAGRGEKLFF. The full variable domain, in which reference TRBV7-9 and TRBJ1-4 provide the parts outside the CDR3, is DTGVSQNPRHKITKRGQNVTFRCDPISEHNRLYWYRQTLGQGPEFLTYFQNEAQLEKSRLLSDRFSAERPKGSFSTLEIQRTEQGDSAMYLCASSPDGAGRGEKLFFGSGTQLSVL.

There are many counts of this clone. V and J are TRBV6-2 or TRBV6-3 and TRBJ2-2, with D perhaps matching TRBD1 (5 bases). The CDR3 has 15 residues. Germline V gene lookup returns CDR1 MNHEY and CDR2 SVGEGT. The ends were cut back, 0 bases at V and 7 bases at J, with 12 bases in the middle. CDR3 coding DNA: TGTGCCAGCAGTTACTCGTTTCTAAGGGGCGGGGAGCTGTTTTTT. Translating gives CASSYSFLRGGELFF.

V gene TRBV6-2 or TRBV6-3 combines with J gene TRBJ2-7; 7 bases match TRBD2. In germline, CDR1 is MNHEY, CDR2 SVGEGT. Trimming took 6 bases from V and 7 from J; bases not matched to a gene: 9. The CDR3 spans 13 residues. The CDR3 nucleotides are TGTGCCAGCAGCCCCGGACTAGTAGGTGAGCAGTACTTC. It is translated as CASSPGLVGEQYF.

To note about this clone: Within the sample, other DNA sequences also encode this same CDR3. This sequence joins TRBV2 and TRBJ2-1; D not resolved. The V end lost 4 bases, the J end lost 7 bases, and 5 bases lay between the germline ends. Germline V gene lookup returns CDR1 SNHLY and CDR2 FYNNEI. The CDR3 sequence is 11 residues long. The CDR3 DNA reads as TGTGCCAGCAGTGTTCTTAATGAGCAGTTCTTC. Protein: CASSVLNEQFF.

This rearrangement joins TRBV6-5 to TRBJ2-3; 9 nucleotides agree with TRBD2. The trim removed 7 bases at V and 7 bases at J, leaving 9 bases unmatched. There are 14 residues in the CDR3. Looked up from germline, CDR1 is MNHEY and CDR2 is SVGAGI. The CDR3 bases are TGTGCCAGCAACTCGCGGGAGGGCAGAAATACGCAGTATTTT. This gives the protein CASNSREGRNTQYF.

The rearrangement joins TRBV21-1 to TRBJ1-5; TRBD1, the table's D call, was not compared with the DNA. TRBV21-1 is a listed pseudogene. CDR3 size: 19 residues. The CDR3 nucleotides read TGTGCCAGCAGCAAGGACCGGGACAGGGAGGGCTATAGCAATCAGCCCCAGCATTTT. Its translation: CASSKDRDREGYSNQPQHF.

This rearrangement joins TRBV7-2 to TRBJ2-5; 8 nucleotides agree with TRBD1. The CDR3 contains 15 residues. Germline V gene lookup returns CDR1 SGHTA and CDR2 FQGNSA. With V trimmed by 4 bases and J by 4 bases, 8 bases remained unmatched. CDR3 sequence: CASSSYGTGSETQYF. The CDR3 nucleotides are TGTGCCAGCAGCTCCTACGGGACAGGCTCAGAGACCCAGTACTTC.

The table lists this clone with a count of one. V usage is TRBV11-2 and J usage is TRBJ2-7; 7 nucleotides agree with TRBD2. Germline loops: CDR1 SGHAT, CDR2 FQNNGV. After removal of 1 base from V and 2 bases from J, the junction contained 8 bases not matched to a gene. CDR3 length: 16 amino acids. The CDR3 sequence is CASSLVPHRGAYEQYF. The CDR3 nucleotides read TGTGCCAGCAGCTTAGTACCGCACCGGGGGGCCTACGAGCAGTACTTC. The variable domain in full, with the rest retrieved from reference TRBV11-2 and TRBJ2-7, is EAGVAQSPRYKIIEKRQSVAFWCNPISGHATLYWYQQILGQGPKLLIQFQNNGVVDDSQLPKDRFSAERLKGVDSTLKIQPAKLEDSAVYLCASSLVPHRGAYEQYFGPGTRLTVT.

J is TRBJ2-5 and V is TRBV13, with D unclear. The CDR3 has 13 amino acids. The V gene lost 4 bases and the J gene lost 3 bases, with 9 bases spanning the gap. Germline values: CDR1 PRHDT, CDR2 FYEKMQ (reference sequence). In DNA, the CDR3 is TGTGCCAGCAGCTCAACCCCAGAAGAGACCCAGTACTTC. Translation gives CASSSTPEETQYF.

Here the CDR3 reads CASQHGAGGPHEQYF. DNA for the CDR3: TGTGCCAGCCAGCACGGGGCGGGAGGGCCCCACGAGCAGTACTTC. The chain couples TRBV10-3 to TRBJ2-7, with 9 bases identical to TRBD2. The CDR3 is 15 residues long. The germline V gene has CDR1 ENHRY and CDR2 SYGVKD. After removal of 10 bases from V and 5 bases from J, the junction contained 15 bases not matched to a gene.

The chain couples TRBV5-4 to TRBJ2-5, with D perhaps TRBD2 (6 bases). Germline V gives CDR1 SGHNT, CDR2 YYREEE (reference sequence). The CDR3 sequence is 15 residues long. V gave up 6 bases and J gave up 3 bases, with 18 bases separating them. CDR3 sequence reads: CASTPGVSLKETQYF. In DNA form, the CDR3 reads TGTGCCAGCACCCCGGGAGTTTCGCTCAAAGAGACCCAGTACTTC.

V is TRBV9 and J is TRBJ2-5; no definite D call. CDR1 and CDR2 from the germline V gene are SGDLS and YYNGEE. V lost 0 bases and J lost 2, with 8 bases in between. This CDR3 spans 14 amino acids. CDR3 amino acids: CASSVGGSQETQYF. CDR3 DNA sequence: TGTGCCAGCAGCGTAGGCGGCTCGCAAGAGACCCAGTACTTC. Looking up the rest from reference TRBV9 and TRBJ2-5 gives the full variable domain: DSGVTQTPKHLITATGQRVTLRCSPRSGDLSVYWYQQSLDQGLQFLIQYYNGEERAKGNILERFSAQQFPDLHSELNLSSLELGDSALYFCASSVGGSQETQYFGPGTRLLVL.

This chain joins TRBV27 and TRBJ1-3, with D maybe TRBD1 (6 bases). V lost 6 bases, J lost 0 bases, and 21 bases lay in between. Germline CDR1 is MNHEY and CDR2 is SMNVEV (reference sequence). This CDR3 region has 18 residues. The DNA of the CDR3 is TGTGCCAGCAGAAAGGGTCAGGGGCGAGATGTCTCTGGAAACACCATATATTTT. Translated: CASRKGQGRDVSGNTIYF.

The chain links TRBV11-2 to TRBJ2-1; 13 nucleotides match TRBD2. The ends lost 1 base at V and 6 bases at J; junction bases unmatched: 9. Germline CDR1 reads SGHAT; CDR2 reads FQNNGV. There are 18 residues in the CDR3. For the CDR3, the DNA is TGTGCCAGCAGCTTAGGACTAGCGGGAGGAGGGATCGTCAATGAGCAGTTCTTC. It is translated as CASSLGLAGGGIVNEQFF.

CDR3 nucleotides: TGTGCCAGCAGTTACTTGGGGACAGGGTTGGACGAGCAGTACTTC. Protein sequence: CASSYLGTGLDEQYF. V is TRBV6-6 and J is TRBJ2-7, with 9 bases aligning to TRBD1. The CDR3 runs 15 residues. V trimming: 1 base; J trimming: 5 bases; junction bases outside the gene matches: 6. The germline gives CDR1 MNHNY, CDR2 SVGAGI (reference sequence).